This T cell receptor (beta chain) was identified in a study of shared T cell receptors in the human thymus. This CDR3 is built from 17 residues. V was clipped by 1 base and J by 0 bases; unmatched bases: 10. From germline, CDR1 is SGHRS and CDR2 YFSETQ. Assay used: immunoSEQ multiplex PCR; TCRdb lists only in-frame clones, some missing. The table has about 730,000 clones, approximately 85% seen once. These sequences were also reported in another study, on human thymus T cells. That publication notes: Donors were healthy Finnish infants having corrective surgery for congenital heart defects. Corrective cardiac operations yielded the resected thymus tissue. Thymic and blood repertoires showed apparently biased V and J gene usage. Related research reported highly overlapping thymic repertoires among unrelated individuals.

The chain has TRBV5-1 and TRBJ2-7; 7 bases align to TRBD2. This sequence was found in a girl in the first two years of life with a congenital heart defect. The sequencing input was thymocytes. The CDR3 is CASSLSGTGIISYEQYF. The DNA for the CDR3 is TGCGCCAGCAGCTTGAGCGGGACGGGTATTATCTCCTACGAGCAGTACTTC.